This T cell receptor (beta chain) is drawn from a study of prognosis after radiotherapy for stage I lung cancer. About the study: It was considered that all non-small cell lung cancer patients were medically inoperable. Points from the study as a whole: In patients receiving stereotactic body radiation therapy, unique TCR clone counts fell afterward, median roughly 10,000 versus 7,000. Frequencies of TRBV and TRBJ gene use reportedly varied by whether patients had metastases. Patients developing distant metastases showed lower Shannon entropy after stereotactic body radiation therapy.

The sample holds many counts of this clonotype. Its antigen is as yet unknown. Genomic DNA was the source, and TCR beta CDR3 was amplified from it by two-round multiplex PCR. Primers specific to each TRBV and TRBJ gene drove first-round PCR. A single record per CDR3 protein comes from TCRdb applying MiXCR to the multiplex PCR reads. Seen here are over 45,000 distinct CDR3 sequences, roughly 29% observed once, and the top ten hold under 10%. Per the germline V gene, CDR1 is DFQATT and CDR2 is SNEGSKA (reference sequence). V was clipped by 3 bases and J by 2 bases; unmatched bases: 8. CDR3 length: 15 residues.

This clonotype originated in a donor aged 50 or older with non-small cell lung cancer. This chain joins TRBV20-1 and TRBJ2-3, with 7 bases lining up with TRBD2. The starting material was PBMCs, obtained before or after stereotactic body radiation therapy (not recorded which). CDR3 protein: CSARGMAGVTDTQYF. In DNA, the CDR3 is TGCAGTGCTAGGGGTATGGCGGGGGTCACAGATACGCAGTATTTT.